The 5 T cell receptor beta chains listed next were all sequenced from one sample in a study of CD8 T cells in Susac syndrome. The RNA input was roughly 0.5 to 1 ug, and it was reverse transcribed with random hexamers. TCRdb recomputed calls from the immunoSEQ multiplex PCR reads with MiXCR, one row per CDR3 protein. This sample has 100,000 to 150,000 distinct CDR3 sequences, with 80% to 95% found just once. The sequenced sample consisted of CD8+ T cells from PBMCs. These receptors were collected from a human donor with multiple sclerosis.

The rearrangement uses TRBV6-1 and TRBJ2-3; D gene unclear. There are 16 residues in the CDR3. Looked up from germline, CDR1 is MNHNS and CDR2 is SASEGT. V was pared by 7 bases and J by 1 base, with 18 bases between. CDR3 bases: TGTGCCAGCAATCGTCCCCCCAACTTGGGCACAGATACGCAGTATTTT. Protein sequence: CASNRPPNLGTDTQYF.

This chain uses TRBV19 with TRBJ1-2, with D possibly matching TRBD1 (5 bases). Trimming stripped 5 bases from V and 7 bases from J, with 20 bases between. The CDR3 covers 15 residues. Germline V gives CDR1 LNHDA, CDR2 SQIVND (reference sequence). The CDR3 sequence: CASSPRAGFRGGYTF. CDR3 coding DNA: TGTGCCAGTAGTCCACGGGCCGGTTTTAGGGGTGGCTACACCTTC.

This chain links TRBV12-5 with TRBJ1-1; a weak D match, TRBD1 (5 bases). The CDR3 has 16 amino acids. Trimming took 0 bases from V and 5 from J, leaving 16 bases between them. Germline-derived CDR1 and CDR2 are LGHNT and FRNRAP. In nucleotides, the CDR3 is TGTGCTAGTGGTTTGGTAAGCGGGTGGGGGGGTACTGAAGCTTTCTTT. This gives the protein CASGLVSGWGGTEAFF.

The gene calls are TRBV5-6 and TRBJ2-7; 9 bases fit TRBD2. The CDR3 is 13 residues long. CDR1 and CDR2 from the germline V gene are SGHDT and YYEEEE. V shed 4 bases and J 3 bases; nucleotides not matched to a gene: 2. The CDR3 bases are TGTGCCAGCAGCCTGACTAGCGGCTACGAGCAGTACTTC. Its protein product is CASSLTSGYEQYF.

The chain joins TRBV30 to TRBJ1-2, with TRBD1 as a possible D gene (6 bases). Looked up from germline, CDR1 is GTSNPN and CDR2 is SVGIG (reference sequence). V was shortened by 4 bases and J by 0 bases, with 12 bases between the two germline ends. The CDR3 has 14 amino acids. For the CDR3, the DNA is TGTGCCTGGATAAGGGCAGGGGCTAACTATGGCTACACCTTC. Translated: CAWIRAGANYGYTF.